The entry that follows covers one TCR beta chain sequence. The junction departs from germline at one end; a sequencing error may be responsible. The data derive from a study of T cell responses to AZD1222 COVID-19 vaccine. Method: immunoSEQ multiplex PCR; TCRdb's copy keeps in-frame clones and lacks some. Among fewer than 150,000 clones listed, approximately 89% were seen once. The CDR3 sequence is 13 residues long. In germline, CDR1 is MNHEY, CDR2 SVGAGI. The sequencing used peripheral blood, collected on day 0 of AZD1222 vaccination. The clonotype was recovered from an adult in good health. J is TRBJ1-5 and V is TRBV6-5; D remains unclear. The CDR3 DNA is TGTGCCAGCAGTGACTCCCGTAATCAGCCCCAGCATTTT. Translation: CASSDSRNQPQHF.